The 8 T cell receptor beta chains below all came from one sample that was sequenced in a study of blood T cell repertoires in COVID-19. Data came from immunoSEQ multiplex PCR; TCRdb stores just in-frame clones and leaves some out. Of some 200,000 clones listed, about 80% are singletons. What was sequenced was peripheral blood. All receptors come from a human donor with acute or convalescent COVID-19. The donor label of this sample is uncertain.

The chain has TRBV7-9 and TRBJ2-5; TRBD1 might be the D (5 bases). The V end lost 2 bases, the J end lost 4 bases, and 11 bases lay between the germline ends. Germline CDR1 is SEHNR and CDR2 is FQNEAQ (reference sequence). The CDR3 has 14 amino acids. This CDR3 is CASSLLGVLETQYF. CDR3 DNA: TGTGCCAGCAGCTTATTAGGGGTCTTAGAGACCCAGTACTTC.

The V call is TRBV7-6, the J call TRBJ1-5, with D uncertain. The CDR3 loop spans 14 amino acids. CDR1 and CDR2 from the germline V gene are SGHVS and FNYEAQ. The V gene lost 3 bases and the J gene lost 12 bases, with 18 bases spanning the gap. CDR3 sequence (DNA): TGTGCCAGCAGCTTGTCCTATCGCGGTCGGGGCCAGCATTTT. It yields the protein CASSLSYRGRGQHF.

This clone was observed once. The chain combines TRBV4-2 with TRBJ1-2; weak D call: TRBD1 (6 bases). Germline V gene lookup returns CDR1 LGHNA and CDR2 YNFKEQ. The CDR3 loop spans 16 amino acids. The V end lost 4 bases, the J end lost 3 bases, and 18 bases lay between the germline ends. In nucleotides, the CDR3 is TGTGCCAGCAGCCCGAGGACAGCCGCAAAAGACTATGGCTACACCTTC. As protein: CASSPRTAAKDYGYTF.

As to this clone: The identical CDR3 is also encoded by other nucleotide sequences in the sample. The chain links TRBV6-5 to TRBJ1-2, with D hard to call. CDR3 size: 12 residues. Germline-derived CDR1 and CDR2 are MNHEY and SVGAGI. Trimming took 6 bases from V and 4 from J, leaving 9 bases between them. DNA for the CDR3: TGTGCCAGCAGCGAGGGCAGCTATGGCTACACCTTC. Amino acids: CASSEGSYGYTF.

The chain has TRBV7-2 and TRBJ2-3; 8 nucleotides align to TRBD2. This CDR3 has 15 residues. V was pared by 5 bases and J by 3 bases, with 7 bases of the junction left unmatched. Germline loops: CDR1 SGHTA, CDR2 FQGNSA. The chain's CDR3 is CASSLARGETDTQYF. The CDR3 DNA reads as TGTGCCAGCAGCCTTGCGCGGGGGGAAACAGATACGCAGTATTTT.

The chain links TRBV5-6 to TRBJ2-7; D is possibly TRBD1 (5 bases). V was pared by 0 bases and J by 3 bases, with 10 bases between. The CDR3 has 14 residues. Germline loops: CDR1 SGHDT, CDR2 YYEEEE. CDR3 coding DNA: TGTGCCAGCAGCTTGGCTGGACAAAGCTACGAGCAGTACTTC. It specifies CASSLAGQSYEQYF.

The V gene is TRBV5-4, the J gene TRBJ1-2; 9 bases fit TRBD1. The CDR3 spans 17 residues. V lost 2 bases and J lost 3; bases outside the gene matches: 11. Per germline, CDR1 SGHNT and CDR2 YYREEE (reference sequence). CDR3: CASSFPRTGAGDYGYTF. In DNA form, the CDR3 reads TGTGCCAGCAGCTTTCCCAGGACAGGGGCCGGGGACTATGGCTACACCTTC.

This rearrangement joins TRBV7-3 to TRBJ2-3, with 7 positions matching TRBD1. CDR1 is SGHTA and CDR2 is FQGTGA in the germline V gene. V shed 3 bases and J 2 bases; nucleotides not matched to a gene: 2. The CDR3 consists of 14 residues. CDR3 DNA sequence: TGTGCCAGCAGCTTTACAGGGGACACAGATACGCAGTATTTT. Its protein is CASSFTGDTDTQYF.